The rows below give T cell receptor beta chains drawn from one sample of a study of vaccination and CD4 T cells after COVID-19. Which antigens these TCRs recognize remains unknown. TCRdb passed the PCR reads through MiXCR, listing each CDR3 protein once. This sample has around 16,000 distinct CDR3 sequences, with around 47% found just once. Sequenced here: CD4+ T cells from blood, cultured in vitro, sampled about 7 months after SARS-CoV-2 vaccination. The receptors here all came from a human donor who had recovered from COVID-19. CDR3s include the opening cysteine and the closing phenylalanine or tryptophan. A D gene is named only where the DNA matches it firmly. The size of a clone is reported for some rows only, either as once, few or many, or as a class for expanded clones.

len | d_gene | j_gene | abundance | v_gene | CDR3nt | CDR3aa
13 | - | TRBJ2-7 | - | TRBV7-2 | TGTGCCAGCAGCTTCCTCTTCGAGGGCGAGCAGTACTTC | CASSFLFEGEQYF
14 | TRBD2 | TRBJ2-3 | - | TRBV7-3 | TGTGCCAGCAGCTTAGCGGGGGGGATGGATACGCAGTATTTT | CASSLAGGMDTQYF
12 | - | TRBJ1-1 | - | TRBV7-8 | TGTGCCAGCAGCCGACCTTTAGGGGGGGCTTTCTTT | CASSRPLGGAFF
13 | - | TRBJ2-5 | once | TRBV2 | TGTGCCAGCAGTGGGGGGACTGGGGGGACCCAGTACTTC | CASSGGTGGTQYF
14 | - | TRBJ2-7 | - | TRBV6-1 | TGTGCCAGCAGTGTGGTCAGAGCCTCCTACGAGCAGTACTTC | CASSVVRASYEQYF
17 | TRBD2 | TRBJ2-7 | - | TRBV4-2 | TGTGCCAGCAGCCTCGGACTAGCGGGCCGCTCCCAATACGAGCAGTACTTC | CASSLGLAGRSQYEQYF
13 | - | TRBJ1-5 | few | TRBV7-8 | TGTGCCAGCAGCTTAGTTAAGCAACAGCCCCAGCATTTT | CASSLVKQQPQHF
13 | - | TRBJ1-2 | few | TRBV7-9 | TGTGCCAGCAGCAGTGGGTTGGGCTATGGCTACACCTTC | CASSSGLGYGYTF
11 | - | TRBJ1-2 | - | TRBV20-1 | TGCAGTGCTCAGGACTCCTATGGCTACACCTTC | CSAQDSYGYTF
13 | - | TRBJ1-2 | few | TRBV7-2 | TGTGCCAGCAGCCCCCAGGGTAGGAATGGCTACACCTTC | CASSPQGRNGYTF
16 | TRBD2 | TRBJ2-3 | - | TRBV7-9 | TGTGCCAGCAGCTTAACAGCGGGGGGGTTGGCAGATACGCAGTATTTT | CASSLTAGGLADTQYF
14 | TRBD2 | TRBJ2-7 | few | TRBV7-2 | TGTGCCAGCAGCTCGTCCGGGACTACCTTGGAGCAGTACTTC | CASSSSGTTLEQYF
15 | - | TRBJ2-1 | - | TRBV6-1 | TGTGCCAGCTCAGACATTGGGTCGTCCTACAATGAGCAGTTCTTC | CASSDIGSSYNEQFF
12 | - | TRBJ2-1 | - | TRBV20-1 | TGCAGTGCTAGTGTATTATACAATGAGCAGTTCTTC | CSASVLYNEQFF
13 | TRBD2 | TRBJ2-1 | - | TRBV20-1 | TGCAGTCCTCTCATTAGCGGGAGCGATGAGCAGTTCTTC | CSPLISGSDEQFF
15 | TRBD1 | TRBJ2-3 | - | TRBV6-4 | TGTGCCAGCAGTCGACAGGGGAAAGGCACAGATACGCAGTATTTT | CASSRQGKGTDTQYF
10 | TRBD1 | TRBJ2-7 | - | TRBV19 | TGTGCCAGTAGTATCGGGACAGTTGCCTTC | CASSIGTVAF
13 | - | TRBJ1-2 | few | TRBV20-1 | TGCAGTGCCGGTCAGGGGTTTCACTATGGCTACACCTTC | CSAGQGFHYGYTF
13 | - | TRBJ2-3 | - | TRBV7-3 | TGTGCCAGCAGCCCCCAGCGGACAGATACGCAGTATTTT | CASSPQRTDTQYF
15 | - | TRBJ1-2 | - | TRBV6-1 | TGTGCCAGCCGATCGGGGGGACGGATAGGCTATGGCTACACCTTC | CASRSGGRIGYGYTF
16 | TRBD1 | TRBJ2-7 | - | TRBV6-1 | TGTGCCAGCAGTAAGTCCCGACAGGGCCCTCGGTACGAGCAGTACTTC | CASSKSRQGPRYEQYF
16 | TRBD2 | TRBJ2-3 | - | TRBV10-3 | TGTGCCACGGGAGGGAGGGACTCTAACCCCACAGATACGCAGTATTTT | CATGGRDSNPTDTQYF
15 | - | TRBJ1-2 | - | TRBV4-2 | TGTGCCAGCAGCCAAGGGTCAGCGAATAATATGGGCTACACCTTC | CASSQGSANNMGYTF
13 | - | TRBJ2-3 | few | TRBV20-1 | TGCAGTGCTCCGCGACAGCCTTCAAATACGCAGTATTTT | CSAPRQPSNTQYF
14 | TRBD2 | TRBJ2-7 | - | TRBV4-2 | TGTGCCAGCAGCCGGGAGGGTCCGGGCTCCGAGCAGTACTTC | CASSREGPGSEQYF
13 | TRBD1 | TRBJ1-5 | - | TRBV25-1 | TGTGCCAGCAGCCGGGACAGGGACCAACCCCAGCATTTT | CASSRDRDQPQHF
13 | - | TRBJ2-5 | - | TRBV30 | TGTGCCTGGAGTGTACGAATGAGGGAGACCCAGTACTTC | CAWSVRMRETQYF
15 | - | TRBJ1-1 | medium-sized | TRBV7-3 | TGTGCCAGCAGCACACGAACAGGGACAAACACTGAAGCTTTCTTT | CASSTRTGTNTEAFF
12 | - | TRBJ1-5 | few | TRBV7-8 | TGTGCCAGCAGCGGCCCTGGGCAGCCCCAGCATTTT | CASSGPGQPQHF
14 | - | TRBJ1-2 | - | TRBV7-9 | TGTGCCAGCAGCGGAGGGACCGTCCGGTATGGCTACACCTTC | CASSGGTVRYGYTF
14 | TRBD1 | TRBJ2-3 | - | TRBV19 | TGTGCCAGTAGTTTACAGGGGGCGACAGATACGCAGTATTTT | CASSLQGATDTQYF
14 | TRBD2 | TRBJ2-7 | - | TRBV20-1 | TGCAGTGCTGGGACTAGCGGGAGAGGTTACGAGCAGTACTTC | CSAGTSGRGYEQYF
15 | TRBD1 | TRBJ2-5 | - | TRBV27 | TGTGCCAGCAGTGATCGGGACAGCGGACAAGAGACCCAGTACTTC | CASSDRDSGQETQYF
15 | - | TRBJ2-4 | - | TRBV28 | TGTGCCAGCAGCACCGGGACCCCCGCCAAAAACATTCAGTACTTC | CASSTGTPAKNIQYF
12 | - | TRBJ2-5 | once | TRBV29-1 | TGCAGCGTTGGCCGCGAACAAGAGACCCAGTACTTC | CSVGREQETQYF
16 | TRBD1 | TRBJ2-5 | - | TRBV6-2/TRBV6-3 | TGTGCCAGCAGTTACCCTGGGACAGGGGGATCAGAGACCCAGTACTTC | CASSYPGTGGSETQYF
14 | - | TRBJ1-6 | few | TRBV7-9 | TGTGCCAGCAGCCTCTTGGGGCTAAATTCACCCCTCCACTTT | CASSLLGLNSPLHF
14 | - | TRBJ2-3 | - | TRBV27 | TGTGCCAGCACCCCCACCATAACTTCAGATACGCAGTATTTT | CASTPTITSDTQYF
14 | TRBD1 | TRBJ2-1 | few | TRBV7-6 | TGTGCCAGCAGCGCCCGACAGGGTTCTAATGAGCAGTTCTTC | CASSARQGSNEQFF
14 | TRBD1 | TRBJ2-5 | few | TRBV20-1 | TGCAGTGCCAATGACAGGGGGGCCCAAGAGACCCAGTACTTC | CSANDRGAQETQYF
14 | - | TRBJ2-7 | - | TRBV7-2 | TGTGCCAGCAGCCCGCCGGGCGTCAGAGTGGCTCAGTACTTC | CASSPPGVRVAQYF
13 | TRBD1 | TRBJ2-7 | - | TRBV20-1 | TGCAGTGCTCATTCCGGGACAGGGGTCGAGCAGTACTTC | CSAHSGTGVEQYF
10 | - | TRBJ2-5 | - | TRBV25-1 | TGTGCCAGCAGTGGAGAGACCCAGTACTTC | CASSGETQYF
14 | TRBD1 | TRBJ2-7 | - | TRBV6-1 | TGTGCCAGCAGGAGACAGGGGGCAACTTACGAGCAGTACTTC | CASRRQGATYEQYF
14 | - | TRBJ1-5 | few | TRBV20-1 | TGCAGTGCCTCACGGGGGTGGAGCAATCAGCCCCAGCATTTT | CSASRGWSNQPQHF
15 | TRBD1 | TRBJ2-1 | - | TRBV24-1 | TGTGCCACCAGTGCCTCGGGACAGGGCCGTTATGAGCAGTTCTTC | CATSASGQGRYEQFF
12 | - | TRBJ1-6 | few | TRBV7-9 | TGTGCCAGCAGCATAGATAATTCACCCCTCCACTTT | CASSIDNSPLHF
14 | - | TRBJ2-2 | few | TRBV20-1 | TGCAGTGCTAGAGGGACCCCGAACACCGGGGAGCTGTTTTTT | CSARGTPNTGELFF
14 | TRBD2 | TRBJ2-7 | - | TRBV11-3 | TGTGCCAGCAGCCAAGCGGGAACGTCCTACGAGCAGTACTTC | CASSQAGTSYEQYF
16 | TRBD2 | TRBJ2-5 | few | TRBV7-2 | TGTGCCAGCAGCCAAACAGCGGGGGGGCCGGGTGAGACCCAGTACTTC | CASSQTAGGPGETQYF
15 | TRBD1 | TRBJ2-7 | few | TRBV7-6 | TGTGCCAGCAGCCGGGCCGGGACAGGGAGATACGAGCAGTACTTC | CASSRAGTGRYEQYF
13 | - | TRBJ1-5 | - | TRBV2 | TGTGCCAGCAGTGAAGCGCCTTACGGGCCCCAGCATTTT | CASSEAPYGPQHF
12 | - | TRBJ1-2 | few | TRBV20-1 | TGCAGTGCTAGAGGGAGGGGTGGTGGCTACACCTTC | CSARGRGGGYTF
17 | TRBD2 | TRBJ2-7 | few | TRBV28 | TGTGCCAGCAGCCTCCGAGGAGGCGGGAGGGCCGGGTACGAGCAGTACTTC | CASSLRGGGRAGYEQYF